The rows below give T cell receptor delta chains drawn from one sample of a study of Vδ1+ human thymocytes. TCRdb fed the multiplex PCR reads to CATT. The sample shows roughly 56,000 delta-chain clones, about 16% of them seen only once. The material sequenced was Vdelta1+ gamma-delta thymocytes from the thymus. The receptors here all came from a girl less than two years old who had congenital heart surgery. CDR3s include the opening cysteine and the closing phenylalanine or tryptophan. The D gene is left open where the match is weak. Size is stated for part of the rows, as once, few or many counts, or as a class when the clone is expanded.

clone_size | j_call | v_call | d_call | cdr3_nt | cdr3_aa
few | TRDJ1 | TRDV1 | TRDD3 | TGTGCTCTTGGGGGTTTCCCGATACTGGGGGATACGCGTATCACCGATAAACTCATCTTT | CALGGFPILGDTRITDKLIF
few | TRDJ1 | TRDV1 | . | TGTGCTCTTGGGGAATCCCCCTACGGATCCGATAAACTCATCTTT | CALGESPYGSDKLIF
. | TRDJ1 | TRDV1 | . | TGTGCTCTTTGGGAAAGGCCTTCAGAGAACACCGATAAACTCATCTTT | CALWERPSENTDKLIF
few | TRDJ2 | TRDV1 | . | TGTGCTCTTGGGGAACTATTCAAAGCAGAGGGATTGACAGCACAACTCTTCTTT | CALGELFKAEGLTAQLFF
few | TRDJ1 | TRDV1 | . | TGTGCTCTTGGGGAACTAAAAGGGCCCCCTCACCGGGGATACACCGATAAACTCATCTTT | CALGELKGPPHRGYTDKLIF
. | TRDJ1 | TRDV1 | . | TGTGCTCTTGGGGAACTGGTCCCACAAACCAGGCGGGATTACACCGATAAACTCATCTTT | CALGELVPQTRRDYTDKLIF
. | TRDJ1 | TRDV1 | TRDD3 | TGTGCTCTTGGGTCACCCCTGGGACTGGGGGATATGTACACCGATAAACTCATCTTT | CALGSPLGLGDMYTDKLIF
few | TRDJ1 | TRDV1 | . | TGTGCTCTTGGGGAACTTACGAGTAGACCGTACACCGATAAACTCATCTTT | CALGELTSRPYTDKLIF
few | TRDJ3 | TRDV2 | TRDD3 | TGTGCCTATCATACTGGGGGATACGCGGAGTTCTCCTGGGACACCCGACAGATGTTTTTC | CAYHTGGYAEFSWDTRQMFF
few | TRDJ1 | TRDV1 | . | TGTGCTCTTGGGGAACTAAGGCATGCCTTCCTCACCCGACTCACCGGGGGACAACGAAGGCCGTACACCGATAAACTCATCTTT | CALGELRHAFLTRLTGGQRRPYTDKLIF
. | TRDJ1 | TRDV1 | . | TGTGCTCTTGGGGTTGATCCGGCCTTCCCCCACACCACCGATAAACTCATCTTT | CALGVDPAFPHTTDKLIF
medium-sized | TRDJ2 | TRDV2 | TRDD3 | TGTGCCTGTGACTCCAGTCGGTGGATAAGGGGGATAAACTCCCAATTTGGGACAGCACAACTCTTCTTT | CACDSSRWIRGINSQFGTAQLFF
. | TRDJ1 | TRDV1 | TRDD3 | TGTGCTCTTGGGGACCATAAGTCCACAATTTACTGGGGGACCCGGTACACCGATAAACTCATCTTT | CALGDHKSTIYWGTRYTDKLIF
few | TRDJ1 | TRDV1 | TRDD3 | TGTGCTCTTGGGGAACCGGCCCGTCCTAACTGGGGGACTAGGCCTGGGGACACCGATAAACTCATCTTT | CALGEPARPNWGTRPGDTDKLIF
. | TRDJ1 | TRDV1 | TRDD3 | TGTGCTCTTGGGGATCCGGTGAGCTCTGGGGGATATGGCGTTCGACTCATCTTT | CALGDPVSSGGYGVRLIF
few | TRDJ1 | TRDV1 | . | TGTGCTCTTGGGGAAGTGTTTCGTCGCCTTGTACCGGGGGGGTACACCGATAAACTCATCTTT | CALGEVFRRLVPGGYTDKLIF
. | TRDJ1 | TRDV1 | TRDD3 | TGTGCTCTTGGGGAGGGGACTGGGGCCATGGGGAATAAACTCATCTTT | CALGEGTGAMGNKLIF
. | TRDJ1 | TRDV1 | TRDD3 | TGTGCTCTTGGGGAAGAAGGGCTACTTCATACTGGGGGATACGAGTACACCGATAAACTCATCTTT | CALGEEGLLHTGGYEYTDKLIF
. | TRDJ1 | TRDV1 | . | TGTGCTCTTGGGGAATTCGAACGTGACGGGTGGATAACCGATAAACTCATCTTT | CALGEFERDGWITDKLIF
few | TRDJ1 | TRDV1 | . | TGTGCTCTTGGGGATAGCCTCCGTGAATGCGGGGGGTACACCGATAAACTCATCTTT | CALGDSLRECGGYTDKLIF
few | TRDJ1 | TRDV1 | . | TGTGCTCTTGGGGATCTCCCTCTGGTATCGTCGCCAGCCGATAAACTCATCTTT | CALGDLPLVSSPADKLIF
. | TRDJ1 | TRDV2 | TRDD3 | TGTGCCTGTAGGAATGCGGTACTGGGGGATCCCAGGTACACCGATAAACTCATCTTT | CACRNAVLGDPRYTDKLIF
. | TRDJ1 | TRDV1 | TRDD3 | TGTGCTCTTGGCGGCCTCCGAGGCTGGGGGATGCGGAATCCCGATAAACTCATCTTT | CALGGLRGWGMRNPDKLIF
many | TRDJ1 | TRAV29/DV5 | TRDD3 | TGTGCAGCAAGATCCGAGGCGGCTACTTTCGTGGGGGACGACAATACCGATAAACTCATCTTT | CAARSEAATFVGDDNTDKLIF
. | TRDJ1 | TRDV1 | TRDD3 | TGTGCTCTTGGGGAATTTCCGTTTTCCAGGACCCTTTTACTGGGGGATACGCGACTCATCTTT | CALGEFPFSRTLLLGDTRLIF
few | TRDJ1 | TRDV1 | TRDD3 | TGTGCTCTTGGGGAATCAAACTCCTATCCCGAACCCGTGACTGGGGGATACACCGATAAACTCATCTTT | CALGESNSYPEPVTGGYTDKLIF
few | TRDJ1 | TRDV1 | . | TGTGCTCTTGGGAGAACTCCGTGGGAGGGCTACAGCGATAAACTCATCTTT | CALGRTPWEGYSDKLIF
. | TRDJ1 | TRDV1 | TRDD3 | TGTGCTCTTGGGGAATTTTACAGTGGGGATACAACCGATAAACTCATCTTT | CALGEFYSGDTTDKLIF
few | TRDJ1 | TRDV1 | . | TGTGCTCTTGGGGCAACAGGGGCCCACACCGATAAACTCATCTTT | CALGATGAHTDKLIF
. | TRDJ1 | TRDV1 | . | TGTGCTCTTGGGGACCCCTCTTCCCCCCCGTACACCGATAAACTCATCTTT | CALGDPSSPPYTDKLIF
. | TRDJ1 | TRDV1 | . | TGTGCTCTTGGGGAACGAAAGGCCTTCCTAGATTTGCTGGGGGACTACACCGATAAACTCATCTTT | CALGERKAFLDLLGDYTDKLIF
. | TRDJ1 | TRDV1 | TRDD3 | TGTGCTCTTGGGGAACTCAGCGGGGATAAGAAAAAACTCATCTTT | CALGELSGDKKKLIF
. | TRDJ1 | TRDV1 | . | TGTGCTCTTGGGGGAACCGGGTTGGTGTACACCGATAAACTCATCTTT | CALGGTGLVYTDKLIF
few | TRDJ1 | TRDV1 | TRDD3 | TGTGCTCTTGGGGACCGAACCCTCCTACGGTCCGGGGGATACGGGCTCATCTTT | CALGDRTLLRSGGYGLIF
few | TRDJ1 | TRDV1 | TRDD3 | TGTGCTCTTGGGGTTTCCCCAGGGGGATACGAGGGGTTCACCGATAAACTCATCTTT | CALGVSPGGYEGFTDKLIF
. | TRDJ1 | TRDV1 | . | TGTGCTCTTGGGGAACGGCCTTCCCTAGGACGACTGGGCCTACTCTACACCGATAAACTCATCTTT | CALGERPSLGRLGLLYTDKLIF
few | TRDJ1 | TRDV1 | TRDD3 | TGTGCTCTTGGGGAACTGGTGGATACGCTGGACACCGATAAACTCATCTTT | CALGELVDTLDTDKLIF
few | TRDJ2 | TRAV29/DV5 | TRDD3 | TGTGCAGCAAGCGGACTAAGTTGCCTCCCGCTGGGGGATGGTATGACAGCACAACTCTTCTTT | CAASGLSCLPLGDGMTAQLFF
. | TRDJ1 | TRDV1 | . | TGTGCTCTTGGGGAACCGCTCCTTTTTAGCGGACCAGTCAGTCGTAAACTCATCTTT | CALGEPLLFSGPVSRKLIF
. | TRDJ1 | TRDV1 | . | TGTGCTCTTGGGGAAGAGGAACTTTATTTAGTAGCCCCGCGCCGTCTCGGGAGCGATAAACTCATCTTT | CALGEEELYLVAPRRLGSDKLIF
few | TRDJ1 | TRDV2 | TRDD3 | TGTGCCTGCGACGGCAACTGGGGGAGATTGACAGCCGATAAACTCATCTTT | CACDGNWGRLTADKLIF